Below are 14 T cell receptor beta chains sequenced from a single sample in a study of blood T cell repertoires in COVID-19. Some clones are missing from TCRdb's copy, which holds only in-frame ones; the method was immunoSEQ multiplex PCR. The table has about 82,000 clones, around four fifths seen once. The specimen was peripheral blood. All receptors come from a man of 80 years or more with active or convalescent COVID-19.

The CDR3 region is CASSRDTSTDTQYF. The CDR3 DNA follows: TGTGCCAGCAGCCGCGATACTAGCACAGATACGCAGTATTTT. The gene calls are TRBV3-1 (or the pseudogene TRBV3-2) and TRBJ2-3; unclear D gene. The CDR3 extends over 14 amino acids. V dropped 4 bases and J dropped 0 bases, with 8 bases sitting between them. Germline V gene lookup returns CDR1 LGHDT and CDR2 YNNKEL (reference sequence).

This clone turned up a few times. The chain joins TRBV4-1 to TRBJ1-5; TRBD1 aligns across 10 bases. Germline V gives CDR1 MGHRA, CDR2 YSYEKL. This CDR3 comprises 15 residues. V lost 0 bases and J lost 8; bases outside the gene matches: 4. For the CDR3, the DNA is TGCGCCAGCAGCCAAGATTGGGACAGGGGCGAGCCCCAGCATTTT. It specifies CASSQDWDRGEPQHF.

The genes are TRBV6-1 and TRBJ1-5, with D unresolved. CDR3 length: 15 amino acids. Deletions cut 0 bases from V and 8 bases from J, with 14 bases between. Germline V gene lookup returns CDR1 MNHNS and CDR2 SASEGT. Here the CDR3 reads CASSEATQSLEPQHF. In DNA, the CDR3 is TGTGCCAGCAGTGAAGCTACTCAGAGCCTAGAGCCCCAGCATTTT.

The rearrangement uses TRBV6-6 and TRBJ1-3; D is uncertain. V gave up 6 bases and J gave up 2 bases, with 11 bases separating them. Germline lookup yields CDR1 MNHNY and CDR2 SVGAGI (reference sequence). The CDR3 is made up of 14 amino acids. The CDR3 loop is CASRAGGTGNTIYF. As DNA, the CDR3 is TGTGCCAGCAGGGCAGGAGGAACTGGAAACACCATATATTTT.

This clone was observed a few times. The J gene is TRBJ1-5, the V gene TRBV9; 7 bases align to TRBD1. The CDR3 consists of 13 residues. Germline CDR1 SGDLS, CDR2 YYNGEE. After removal of 3 bases from V and 9 bases from J, the junction contained 6 bases not matched to a gene. CDR3 in amino acids: CASSEAQGSPQHF. CDR3 bases: TGTGCCAGCAGCGAAGCACAGGGGTCGCCCCAGCATTTT.

The CDR3 DNA follows: TGTGCCAGTAGTCTTCGGACAGGGGGCTATTACAATGAGCAGTTCTTC. This translates into CASSLRTGGYYNEQFF. The V call is TRBV19, the J call TRBJ2-1, with 11 bases fitting TRBD1. The CDR3 has 16 amino acids. Germline trimming cut 5 bases from V and 4 bases from J; bases unmatched to any gene: 7. Looked up from germline, CDR1 is LNHDA and CDR2 is SQIVND (reference sequence).

The V gene is TRBV9, the J gene TRBJ1-1; D is perhaps TRBD1 (6 bases). Trimming shortened V by 4 bases and J by 5 bases, and 15 bases separated the two germline ends. The CDR3 length is 14 residues. CDR1 and CDR2 (germline): SGDLS, YYNGEE. The CDR3 sequence: CASSPQGRVTEAFF. CDR3 DNA sequence: TGTGCCAGCAGCCCCCAGGGGAGAGTGACTGAAGCTTTCTTT.

V and J are TRBV6-1 and TRBJ1-6; D is possibly TRBD1 (5 bases). The CDR3 totals 15 residues. With 2 bases removed from V and 4 bases from J, the gap between germline ends came to 9 bases. Germline CDR1 and CDR2: MNHNS and SASEGT. DNA for the CDR3: TGTGCCAGCAGTGAAATAGACAGATATAATTCACCCCTCCACTTT. It translates to CASSEIDRYNSPLHF.

This rearrangement joins TRBV19 to TRBJ1-5; D gene ambiguous. V was pared by 2 bases and J by 3 bases, with 5 bases between. Germline V gene data show CDR1 as LNHDA and CDR2 as SQIVND (reference sequence). The CDR3 covers 13 residues. The CDR3, as DNA: TGTGCCAGTAGTATACAGGCCAATCAGCCCCAGCATTTT. Its protein product is CASSIQANQPQHF.

The chain links TRBV28 to TRBJ1-5, with D hard to call. CDR3 length: 14 residues. Germline V gene lookup returns CDR1 MDHEN and CDR2 SYDVKM. V dropped 3 bases and J dropped 1 base, with 7 bases sitting between them. The CDR3 sequence: CASSLGQSNQPQHF. In DNA form, the CDR3 reads TGTGCCAGCAGTTTGGGCCAGAGCAATCAGCCCCAGCATTTT.

The genes are TRBV11-2 and TRBJ1-1; D possibly corresponds to TRBD1 (5 bases). Trimming cost V 4 bases and J 1 base, with 10 bases left between them. This CDR3 region has 14 residues. The germline gives CDR1 SGHAT, CDR2 FQNNGV. This chain's CDR3 is CASSWGRQNTEAFF. The CDR3 nucleotides are TGTGCCAGCAGCTGGGGCCGCCAGAACACTGAAGCTTTCTTT.

The rearrangement links TRBV3-1 (or the pseudogene TRBV3-2) to TRBJ2-7; TRBD2 aligns across 14 bases. Germline loops: CDR1 LGHDT, CDR2 YNNKEL (reference sequence). V shed 1 base, J shed 4 bases, and the junction held 6 bases outside the gene matches. The CDR3 is 17 amino acids. Written as DNA, the CDR3 is TGTGCCAGCAGCCAAGGATACGGGACTAGCGGGAGATACGAGCAGTACGTC. Encoded protein: CASSQGYGTSGRYEQYV.

The chain couples TRBV5-1 to TRBJ2-7; 10 nucleotides agree with TRBD1. V shed 3 bases and J 6 bases; nucleotides not matched to a gene: 6. Germline CDR1 is SGHRS and CDR2 is YFSETQ. This CDR3 is built from 14 residues. The CDR3: CASSSGTGVAEQYV. Here the CDR3 DNA reads TGCGCCAGCAGCTCCGGGACAGGGGTCGCCGAGCAGTACGTC.

The rearrangement joins TRBV2 to TRBJ2-5; 7 nucleotides agree with TRBD1. The CDR3 has 14 amino acids. From germline, CDR1 is SNHLY and CDR2 FYNNEI. The trim removed 7 bases at V and 1 base at J, leaving 6 bases unmatched. CDR3 nucleotides: TGTGCCAGCATAAGACAGGGCCTCCAAGAGACCCAGTACTTC. Translated: CASIRQGLQETQYF. The full variable domain, its missing parts supplied by reference TRBV2 and TRBJ2-5, is EPEVTQTPSHQVTQMGQEVILRCVPISNHLYFYWYRQILGQKVEFLVSFYNNEISEKSEIFDDQFSVERPDGSNFTLKIRSTKLEDSAMYFCASIRQGLQETQYFGPGTRLLVL.